These 24 T cell receptor beta chains share one sample of origin, sequenced in a study of T cell repertoires in aging, cancer and after chemotherapy. Multiplex touch-down PCR with TRB-A/B primers amplified rearranged V-D-J TRB sequences. Via MiXCR, TCRdb re-called the multiplex PCR reads, giving one row per CDR3 protein. The sample lists over a thousand distinct CDR3 sequences, 28% occurring once. Amplification of TCR beta used genomic DNA extracted from peripheral blood. The sample taken for sequencing was blood. The receptors were sampled from a human donor with a solid tumor.

By share, this clonotype counts as large (0.1 to 1%). This sequence joins TRBV29-1 and TRBJ1-1, with D possibly matching TRBD1 (5 bases). CDR3 length equals 13 residues. V shed 3 bases and J shed 1 base, with 9 bases lying between them. Germline V gene sequence: CDR1 SQVTM, CDR2 ANQGSEA. The CDR3 nucleotides are TGCAGCGTTGATAGCGGGGGGAACACTGAAGCTTTCTTT. Translating gives CSVDSGGNTEAFF. The variable domain in full, completed from reference TRBV29-1 and TRBJ1-1, reads SAVISQKPSRDICQRGTSLTIQCQVDSQVTMMFWYRQQPGQSLTLIATANQGSEATYESGFVIDKFPISRPNLTFSTLTVSNMSPEDSSIYLCSVDSGGNTEAFFGQGTRLTVV.

This clonotype counts as medium-sized (0.01 to 0.1%). The V gene is TRBV19, the J gene TRBJ2-3; 8 positions agree with TRBD2. The V and J ends lost 7 bases and 1 base, in that order; junction bases with no gene match: 7. This CDR3 region has 15 residues. Germline assignment: CDR1 LNHDA and CDR2 SQIVND (reference sequence). As DNA, the CDR3 is TGTGCCAGTATCCCGGGTAGCGGGGGCACAGATACGCAGTATTTT. This encodes CASIPGSGGTDTQYF.

This clonotype was observed a few times. The chain couples TRBV6-6 to TRBJ1-5, with TRBD1 matching 10 bases. With V trimmed by 10 bases and J by 0 bases, 9 bases remained unmatched. The CDR3 length is 16 residues. Per germline, CDR1 MNHNY and CDR2 SVGAGI (reference sequence). This CDR3 is CATRPDRGYSNQPQHF. The CDR3 bases are TGTGCCACCCGGCCGGACAGGGGGTATAGCAATCAGCCCCAGCATTTT.

The V call is TRBV24-1, the J call TRBJ2-1, with 8 nucleotides matching TRBD1. CDR1 is KGHDR and CDR2 is SFDVKD in the germline V gene. This CDR3 has 16 amino acids. With V trimmed by 1 base and J by 0 bases, 1 base remained unmatched. CDR3 nucleotides: TGTGCCACCAGTGATTTAGGACAGGGCTCCTACAATGAGCAGTTCTTC. This encodes CATSDLGQGSYNEQFF.

The gene calls are TRBV20-1 and TRBJ2-7; no clear D gene. V was cut by 5 bases and J by 4 bases, with 9 bases left in between. Looked up from germline, CDR1 is DFQATT and CDR2 is SNEGSKA (reference sequence). CDR3 size: 11 residues. In DNA, the CDR3 is TGCAGTGCTCACTGCCGATACGAGCAGTACTTC. Protein: CSAHCRYEQYF.

By its share, this clonotype is medium-sized. The rearrangement uses TRBV27 and TRBJ1-2; no firm D call. Germline-derived CDR1 and CDR2 are MNHEY and SMNVEV (reference sequence). V lost 5 bases and J 2 bases, leaving 12 bases between the germline ends. This CDR3 has 14 amino acids. The CDR3 coding sequence is TGTGCCAGCAGTCAACGGACGGGAAACTATGGCTACACCTTC. The encoded protein is CASSQRTGNYGYTF.

This clonotype was recorded a few times. This rearrangement joins TRBV4-2 to TRBJ1-2, with no clear D. The V and J ends lost 7 bases and 3 bases respectively, with 18 bases between them. Germline loops: CDR1 LGHNA, CDR2 YNFKEQ. CDR3 length: 15 amino acids. The CDR3 DNA sequence: TGTGCCAGCACCCTGGACGGGGAGGGTTACTATGGCTACACCTTC. It translates to CASTLDGEGYYGYTF.

This clonotype is labeled medium-sized. V and J are TRBV6-6 and TRBJ2-3, with TRBD2 matching 15 bases. In germline, CDR1 is MNHNY, CDR2 SVGAGI (reference sequence). This CDR3 region has 16 residues. Unmatched junction bases numbered 3, after V lost 4 bases and J lost 4 bases. CDR3 protein: CASSFGLAGGSDTQYF. CDR3 DNA: TGTGCCAGCAGTTTCGGACTAGCGGGAGGGTCAGATACGCAGTATTTT.

With regard to this clonotype: An end of the junction does not agree with germline; a read error may underlie this. The chain carries TRBV5-1 and TRBJ2-5; 7 bases match TRBD2. CDR1 is SGHRS and CDR2 is YFSETQ in the germline V gene. There are 14 residues in the CDR3. CDR3 in DNA: TGCGCCAGCAGCGGGGGGGATTTCCAAAAGACCCAGTACTTC. Its protein product is CASSGGDFQKTQYF. Using reference TRBV5-1 and TRBJ2-5 for the parts outside the CDR3, the full variable domain is KAGVTQTPRYLIKTRGQQVTLSCSPISGHRSVSWYQQTPGQGLQFLFEYFSETQRNKGNFPGRFSGRQFSNSRSEMNVSTLELGDSALYLCASSGGDFQKTQYFGPGTRLLVL.

On this clonotype itself: With a much larger clone just one base away, this may be a read error. The rearrangement joins TRBV5-6 to TRBJ2-7; TRBD2 is a possible D gene (6 bases). This CDR3 region has 15 residues. Germline V gene data show CDR1 as SGHDT and CDR2 as YYEEEE. V was clipped by 4 bases and J by 4 bases, with 18 bases between them. The CDR3 DNA sequence: TGTGCCAGCAGCAGGGGATTGCGGGGTCGGTACGAGCAGTACTTC. It specifies CASSRGLRGRYEQYF.

This clonotype is medium-sized in the sample. CDR3 in DNA: TGTGCCAGCAGCTCCGGAGGGGGAATAGGGGAGCAGTTCTTC. Protein: CASSSGGGIGEQFF. This chain uses TRBV11-1 with TRBJ2-1, with D perhaps matching TRBD1 or TRBD2 (6 bases each). Germline loops: CDR1 SGHAT, CDR2 FQDESV (reference sequence). The CDR3 is made up of 14 amino acids. The germline V and J ends were trimmed by 4 bases and 10 bases, with 17 bases remaining between them.

V usage is TRBV7-9 and J usage is TRBJ1-2; the match to TRBD1 covers 7 bases. CDR3 length equals 16 residues. V lost 5 bases to trimming and J lost 0 bases; unmatched junction nucleotides: 9. Per germline, CDR1 SEHNR and CDR2 FQNEAQ (reference sequence). The CDR3: CASSQTGTVTNYGYTF. The CDR3 bases are TGTGCCAGCAGCCAAACCGGGACAGTAACTAACTATGGCTACACCTTC. The entire variable domain, with the rest obtained from reference TRBV7-9 and TRBJ1-2, is as follows: DTGVSQNPRHKITKRGQNVTFRCDPISEHNRLYWYRQTLGQGPEFLTYFQNEAQLEKSRLLSDRFSAERPKGSFSTLEIQRTEQGDSAMYLCASSQTGTVTNYGYTFGSGTRLTVV.

By share of the sample, this clonotype is large (0.1 to 1%). The V and J genes are TRBV27 and TRBJ2-7; 14 bases agree with TRBD2. CDR3 length: 15 amino acids. The trim removed 6 bases at V and 4 bases at J, leaving 5 bases unmatched. Germline CDR1 and CDR2: MNHEY and SMNVEV (reference sequence). CDR3 nucleotides: TGTGCCAGCAGAGGGACTAGCGGGAGTGTGTACGAGCAGTACTTC. Amino acid sequence: CASRGTSGSVYEQYF.

In this sample, this clonotype turned up a few times. The chain joins TRBV20-1 to TRBJ2-1; D possibly corresponds to TRBD1 (5 bases). V was trimmed by 7 bases and J by 0 bases, leaving 7 bases between them. The CDR3 is 12 amino acids. Germline V CDR1 and CDR2: DFQATT, SNEGSKA (reference sequence). CDR3 in DNA: TGCAGTGTTCAGGGCTCCTACAATGAGCAGTTCTTC. Translating it yields CSVQGSYNEQFF.

V and J are TRBV20-1 and TRBJ2-5, with TRBD2 matching over 10 bases. With V trimmed by 6 bases and J by 2 bases, 9 bases remained unmatched. This CDR3 is built from 15 residues. The germline V gene encodes CDR1 DFQATT and CDR2 SNEGSKA (reference sequence). The CDR3 nucleotides read TGCAGTGCCCCATTCCTAGCGGGGGTACAAGAGACCCAGTACTTC. Protein sequence: CSAPFLAGVQETQYF.

The rearrangement links TRBV20-1 to TRBJ2-5; a possible D gene is TRBD1 (5 bases). The CDR3 is made up of 11 amino acids. Deletions cut 4 bases from V and 11 bases from J, with 14 bases between. Per the germline V gene, CDR1 is DFQATT and CDR2 is SNEGSKA (reference sequence). This CDR3 is CSAKAGQSQYF. CDR3 DNA: TGCAGTGCTAAAGCCGGACAATCGCAGTACTTC.

This clonotype is judged medium-sized. The chain links TRBV27 to TRBJ2-1; D is undetermined. V gave up 4 bases and J gave up 6 bases, with 16 bases separating them. This CDR3 region has 15 residues. CDR1 is MNHEY and CDR2 is SMNVEV in the germline V gene (reference sequence). The CDR3 here is CASSYLWGAPNEQFF. CDR3 sequence (DNA): TGTGCCAGCAGTTATCTATGGGGTGCCCCCAATGAGCAGTTCTTC.

In its sample, this clonotype is medium-sized. Here the CDR3 DNA reads TGTGCCAGCAGCCGGACAGGGGAAGAGACCCAGTACTTC. This gives the protein CASSRTGEETQYF. The genes are TRBV5-4 and TRBJ2-5; the match to TRBD1 covers 9 bases. This CDR3 has 13 amino acids. Losses at the gene ends were 4 bases for V and 3 bases for J; bases not matched to a gene: 1. Germline V gene lookup returns CDR1 SGHNT and CDR2 YYREEE (reference sequence).

This chain joins TRBV6-5 and TRBJ2-1, with 9 bases that match TRBD1. This CDR3 contains 16 residues. Germline CDR1 MNHEY, CDR2 SVGAGI. J lost 10 bases, V lost 6 bases, and 16 bases had no gene match. CDR3 loop: CASRPSGTGPVVEQFF. CDR3 nucleotides: TGTGCCAGCAGACCCTCCGGGACAGGGCCGGTCGTGGAGCAGTTCTTC.

The genes are TRBV20-1 and TRBJ2-3; TRBD2 matches 13 bases. The germline CDR1 and CDR2 sequences are DFQATT and SNEGSKA (reference sequence). Trimming at V came to 4 bases and at J to 2 bases, leaving 9 bases not matched to a gene. The CDR3 consists of 17 residues. The CDR3 sequence: CSAIQLAGGPDTDTQYF. CDR3 nucleotide sequence: TGCAGTGCTATTCAACTAGCGGGAGGGCCGGACACAGATACGCAGTATTTT.

This clonotype is labeled as large. The chain employs TRBV6-5 and TRBJ1-5, with D hard to call. The CDR3 length is 13 residues. Germline loops: CDR1 MNHEY, CDR2 SVGAGI. V dropped 4 bases and J dropped 6 bases, with 10 bases sitting between them. CDR3 loop: CASSFRVGQPQHF. CDR3 in DNA: TGTGCCAGCAGTTTTCGGGTGGGTCAGCCCCAGCATTTT.

By sample share, this clonotype is medium-sized (0.01 to 0.1%). The chain recombines TRBV7-6 with TRBJ2-7; TRBD2 agrees at 8 bases. The J segment lost 0 bases and the V segment lost 1 base, leaving 5 bases of the junction unmatched. The CDR3 length is 16 residues. Germline values: CDR1 SGHVS, CDR2 FNYEAQ. The CDR3 is CASSLGGGLSSYEQYF. Written as DNA, the CDR3 is TGTGCCAGCAGCTTAGGCGGGGGGCTAAGCTCCTACGAGCAGTACTTC.

This clonotype has just a few counts. This chain connects TRBV6-1 to TRBJ1-1; TRBD1 aligns across 7 bases. V was pared by 6 bases and J by 4 bases, with 14 bases of the junction left unmatched. Germline V gene data show CDR1 as MNHNS and CDR2 as SASEGT. This CDR3 is built from 16 residues. CDR3 residues: CASRPHQLGGGTEAFF. CDR3 coding DNA: TGTGCCAGCAGACCCCACCAGTTAGGGGGCGGCACTGAAGCTTTCTTT.

This clonotype was picked up a small number of times. The gene calls are TRBV6-1 and TRBJ1-2, with 7 nucleotides matching TRBD1. Trimming at V came to 1 base and at J to 4 bases, leaving 6 bases not matched to a gene. Germline CDR1 MNHNS, CDR2 SASEGT. This CDR3 contains 15 residues. The CDR3 protein is CASSEGARDSYGYTF. As DNA, the CDR3 is TGTGCCAGCAGTGAAGGGGCCCGGGACAGCTATGGCTACACCTTC.